Described below is a single TCR beta chain sequence and its context. Its antigen is not identified. Amplification used 60 Vbeta primers and 13 Jbeta primers. Repertoires were generated with immunoSEQ multiplex PCR, while TCRdb's copy carries only in-frame clones and drops some. The sample records 210,000 or so clones, less than 80% being singletons. After removal of 0 bases from V and 9 bases from J, the junction contained 11 bases not matched to a gene. The length of the CDR3 is 17 residues. CDR1 and CDR2 from the germline V gene are MGHRA and YSYEKL. The data originate from a study of cytomegalovirus exposure and HLA in healthy donors. Study-level information: Approximately 81% of roughly 430 genotyped donors fell in the Caucasian-associated ancestry cluster. Notes on the study in general: For most subjects, TCR beta sequences were reported to predict HLA-A and HLA-B alleles with accuracy.

The chain links TRBV4-1 to TRBJ2-1; 10 bases match TRBD2. The sequencing sample was made of PBMCs. The receptor's source is a girl aged 2-10 years in good health and CMV-seronegative. The CDR3 loop reads CASSQEWLAGERGEQFF. The CDR3 region has the DNA TGCGCCAGCAGCCAAGAGTGGCTAGCGGGAGAACGGGGTGAGCAGTTCTTC.